The present entry profiles one T cell receptor beta chain with its context. Its target is unknown. The targeted sequencing depth was 1 in 200,000 to 1 in 1 million T cells. Assay: immunoSEQ multiplex PCR; the TCRdb copy retains only in-frame clones and omits some. The table shows more than 10,000 clones, with around 80% occurring only once. Germline CDR1 reads SGHVS; CDR2 reads FQNEAQ. The length of the CDR3 is 16 residues. The V end lost 4 bases, the J end lost 3 bases, and 16 bases lay between the germline ends. This sample stems from a study of cytotoxic CD8 clonotypes in ibrutinib-treated CLL. Study-level information: The samples contained over 250,000 productive templates on average. They also contained an average of roughly 99,000 productive rearrangements.

Study-level points and caveats: The public clonotypes identified were infrequent and showed contraction or stability on treatment.

Investigators sourced approximately 1.8 micrograms of genomic DNA from cryopreserved PBMCs for TCR beta libraries. The V call is TRBV7-8, the J call TRBJ1-5; weak D call: TRBD1 (5 bases). This material consisted of PBMCs, taken at disease progression, from a patient treated with ibrutinib. The TCR originated in a human donor with chronic lymphocytic leukemia. This CDR3 is CASSSLMGGFNQPQHF. The CDR3 DNA is TGTGCCAGCAGCTCCCTAATGGGGGGGTTCAATCAGCCCCAGCATTTT. Supplemented by reference TRBV7-8 and TRBJ1-5, the full variable domain reads GAGVSQSPRYKVAKRGQDVALRCDPISGHVSLFWYQQALGQGPEFLTYFQNEAQLDKSGLPSDRFFAERPEGSVSTLKIQRTQQEDSAVYLCASSSLMGGFNQPQHFGDGTRLSIL.